This TCR beta chain was profiled in a study of blood T cell repertoires in COVID-19. On the study more broadly: The samples span acute and convalescent COVID-19 from the United States, Italy and Spain. Nucleic acid was either cDNA or gDNA, and it came from T cells, B-cell-depleted T cells, or PBMCs.

About this clone: One junction end disagrees with the germline gene, perhaps due to a read error.

Authors' data handling: Amplified reference gene primers provided the basis for estimating nucleated cell counts. Using immunoSEQ multiplex PCR, the repertoire was profiled, and TCRdb retains in-frame clones only, with some absent. The V and J calls and clone size come from that table; D and trimming were worked out from the DNA. The sample carries some 170,000 clones, under 85% recorded once. The CDR3 consists of 15 residues. The germline V gene has CDR1 SNHLY and CDR2 FYNNEI. The sequenced sample was peripheral blood. The chain joins TRBV2 to TRBJ2-2; the D is unclear. The receptor was isolated from a man between 65 and 79 years old with acute or convalescent COVID-19. The CDR3 DNA reads as TGTGCCAGCGGTGAGGCACGCGGAAACACCGGGGAGCTGTTTTTT. This codes for CASGEARGNTGELFF.